One and the same sample provided the 25 T cell receptor beta chains below, sequenced in a study of T cell responses to AZD1222 COVID-19 vaccine (dated by TCRdb to about 2021). The time point label on this specimen signifies: baseline before first vaccination. The method was the immunoSEQ multiplex PCR assay. What TCRdb holds here is the immuneACCESS table cut down to in-frame rearrangements. Part of the clones is not present; checked against another copy, under half of the missing clones reflect an unresolved V gene, and the others are unexplained. Present in this sample are under 200,000 clones, about 93% of which were seen just once. The ten most abundant clones make up about 0.64% of the sample. This specimen was peripheral blood, taken on day 0 of AZD1222 vaccination. These receptor sequences come from an adult in good health.

The chain is built from TRBV5-1 and TRBJ1-1; TRBD1 might be the D (6 bases). With 3 bases removed from V and 6 bases from J, the gap between germline ends came to 15 bases. Germline assignment: CDR1 SGHRS and CDR2 YFSETQ. CDR3 length equals 14 residues. CDR3 loop: CASSSGGLWAEAFF. In DNA form, the CDR3 reads TGCGCCAGCAGCTCGGGGGGCTTATGGGCTGAAGCTTTCTTT.

The chain employs TRBV5-5 and TRBJ1-1, with D possibly being TRBD1 (5 bases). The CDR3 totals 13 residues. Germline-derived CDR1 and CDR2 are SGHKS and YYEKEE (reference sequence). V gave up 1 base and J gave up 3 bases, with 7 bases separating them. The CDR3 spells CASSLLGDTEAFF. Written as DNA, the CDR3 is TGTGCCAGCAGCTTGTTGGGGGACACTGAAGCTTTCTTT.

The gene calls are TRBV7-9 and TRBJ2-1; 9 nucleotides match TRBD2. After removal of 1 base from V and 5 bases from J, the junction contained 6 bases not matched to a gene. Germline lookup yields CDR1 SEHNR and CDR2 FQNEAQ (reference sequence). This CDR3 region has 16 residues. The CDR3 nucleotides are TGTGCCAGCAGCTTAGTCGGGCCTAGCGGGAACAATGAGCAGTTCTTC. It yields the protein CASSLVGPSGNNEQFF.

The chain is built from TRBV2 and TRBJ1-1; 7 bases are a match to TRBD1. The CDR3 is 14 residues long. Germline-derived CDR1 and CDR2 are SNHLY and FYNNEI. V lost 8 bases, J lost 2 bases, and 8 bases stayed unmatched. CDR3 in DNA: TGTGCCAGCCGCCCGGGGACAGCAAACACTGAAGCTTTCTTT. Its translation: CASRPGTANTEAFF.

The chain uses TRBV2 and TRBJ1-6, with 10 positions matching TRBD1. With 8 bases clipped from V and 7 bases from J, the junction kept 2 bases outside the gene matches. Per the germline V gene, CDR1 is SNHLY and CDR2 is FYNNEI. The CDR3 covers 13 residues. CDR3 residues: CASGGQGNSPLHF. For the CDR3, the DNA is TGTGCCAGCGGGGGACAGGGGAATTCACCCCTCCACTTT. The whole variable domain, remainder taken from reference TRBV2 and TRBJ1-6, is EPEVTQTPSHQVTQMGQEVILRCVPISNHLYFYWYRQILGQKVEFLVSFYNNEISEKSEIFDDQFSVERPDGSNFTLKIRSTKLEDSAMYFCASGGQGNSPLHFGNGTRLTVT.

The J gene is TRBJ2-7, the V gene TRBV11-2; tentatively, D is TRBD2 (5 bases). The CDR3 is 15 amino acids. Trimming removed 1 base from V and 3 bases from J, with 13 bases in between. Germline CDR1 SGHAT, CDR2 FQNNGV. CDR3 nucleotide sequence: TGTGCCAGCAGCTTAGGGAGGATGCGTATCTACGAGCAGTACTTC. Translated: CASSLGRMRIYEQYF.

This clone has only a few counts. The rearrangement uses TRBV28 and TRBJ1-5, with 9 bases identical to TRBD1. Per germline, CDR1 MDHEN and CDR2 SYDVKM. CDR3 length: 18 amino acids. Germline trimming cut 5 bases from V and 2 bases from J; bases unmatched to any gene: 13. This CDR3 reads CASSRPDRGKVRNQPQHF. The CDR3 nucleotides read TGTGCCAGCAGTCGCCCGGACAGGGGAAAGGTACGCAATCAGCCCCAGCATTTT.

The gene calls are TRBV4-2 and TRBJ2-1; 7 bases agree with TRBD2. Germline CDR1 is LGHNA and CDR2 is YNFKEQ. V gave up 3 bases and J gave up 6 bases; unmatched junction bases: 20. CDR3 length: 19 amino acids. The CDR3 loop reads CASSQAVGGGLPRANEQFF. In DNA, the CDR3 is TGTGCCAGCAGCCAGGCCGTTGGGGGGGGACTCCCCCGGGCCAATGAGCAGTTCTTC.

The rearrangement uses TRBV19 and TRBJ2-2; TRBD1 matches 8 bases. Germline V gives CDR1 LNHDA, CDR2 SQIVND (reference sequence). V shed 5 bases and J 7 bases; nucleotides not matched to a gene: 6. This CDR3 region has 14 residues. The CDR3 DNA reads TGTGCCAGTAGTCCCCGGGACAGGTTCGGGGAGCTGTTTTTT. It is translated as CASSPRDRFGELFF.

The rearrangement links TRBV12-3 or TRBV12-4 to TRBJ2-7; no firm D call. The CDR3 extends over 12 amino acids. Trimming stripped 1 base from V and 5 bases from J, with 6 bases between. The CDR3 loop reads CASSLGLDEQYF. In DNA form, the CDR3 reads TGTGCCAGCAGTTTAGGTTTGGACGAGCAGTACTTC.

This chain joins TRBV7-9 and TRBJ1-1; a possible D gene is TRBD1 (6 bases). Germline CDR1 SEHNR, CDR2 FQNEAQ (reference sequence). V lost 8 bases and J 8 bases, leaving 15 bases between the germline ends. The CDR3 is made up of 12 amino acids. In nucleotides, the CDR3 is TGTGCCAGCCGGGACACCCGTGCAGAAGCTTTCTTT. Translating it yields CASRDTRAEAFF.

J is TRBJ1-1 and V is TRBV6-5; the match to TRBD1 covers 10 bases. The CDR3 length is 12 residues. Germline V CDR1 and CDR2: MNHEY, SVGAGI. J gave up 12 bases and V 6 bases, and 7 bases lay outside the gene matches. The CDR3 region is CASSHGTGVPFF. Written as DNA, the CDR3 is TGTGCCAGCAGCCACGGGACAGGGGTACCTTTCTTT.

J is TRBJ2-7 and V is TRBV5-6, with 8 bases identical to TRBD1. This CDR3 has 15 residues. Germline V gene sequence: CDR1 SGHDT, CDR2 YYEEEE. The junction had 11 bases not matched to a gene; V was cut back by 2 bases and J by 7 bases. The CDR3 region has the DNA TGTGCCAGCAGCTTACTAGACAGGGGCAAAGCAGAGCAGTACTTC. It is translated as CASSLLDRGKAEQYF. The full variable domain, in which reference TRBV5-6 and TRBJ2-7 provide the parts outside the CDR3, is DAGVTQSPTHLIKTRGQQVTLRCSPKSGHDTVSWYQQALGQGPQFIFQYYEEEERQRGNFPDRFSGHQFPNYSSELNVNALLLGDSALYLCASSLLDRGKAEQYFGPGTRLTVT.

The genes are TRBV12-3 or TRBV12-4 and TRBJ2-1; no clear D gene. CDR3 length equals 12 residues. Trimming stripped 2 bases from V and 6 bases from J, with 5 bases between. This CDR3 is CASSLLSNEQFF. CDR3 nucleotides: TGTGCCAGCAGTTTACTCAGCAATGAGCAGTTCTTC.

V gene TRBV19 combines with J gene TRBJ1-5; D gene ambiguous. V was pared by 5 bases and J by 6 bases, with 8 bases between. The CDR3 runs to 12 residues. Germline V CDR1 and CDR2: LNHDA, SQIVND (reference sequence). CDR3 nucleotide sequence: TGTGCCAGTAGTTCCCTGGCTCAGCCCCAGCATTTT. This encodes CASSSLAQPQHF. The whole variable domain, remainder taken from reference TRBV19 and TRBJ1-5, is DGGITQSPKYLFRKEGQNVTLSCEQNLNHDAMYWYRQDPGQGLRLIYYSQIVNDFQKGDIAEGYSVSREKKESFPLTVTSAQKNPTAFYLCASSSLAQPQHFGDGTRLSIL.

For the CDR3, the DNA is TGTGCCAGCAGCCCAGAGGGTTCAAGCTCCTACAATGAGCAGTTCTTC. It specifies CASSPEGSSSYNEQFF. This chain joins TRBV9 and TRBJ2-1; D possibly corresponds to TRBD2 (5 bases). V gave up 4 bases and J gave up 0 bases, with 14 bases separating them. The germline gives CDR1 SGDLS, CDR2 YYNGEE. This CDR3 is 16 amino acids long.

This chain joins TRBV11-2 and TRBJ2-1, with TRBD2 identical over 9 bases. The germline V gene encodes CDR1 SGHAT and CDR2 FQNNGV. Trimming at V came to 7 bases and at J to 9 bases, leaving 13 bases not matched to a gene. CDR3 length equals 15 residues. The CDR3 DNA sequence: TGTGCCAGCAACCTCGGTGGGCTAGCGGGAATTGAGCAGTTCTTC. This codes for CASNLGGLAGIEQFF. The complete variable domain, with remaining parts taken from reference TRBV11-2 and TRBJ2-1, reads EAGVAQSPRYKIIEKRQSVAFWCNPISGHATLYWYQQILGQGPKLLIQFQNNGVVDDSQLPKDRFSAERLKGVDSTLKIQPAKLEDSAVYLCASNLGGLAGIEQFFGPGTRLTVL.

This clone came up a few times. The gene calls are TRBV28 and TRBJ1-1; D is perhaps TRBD1 (5 bases). V was pared by 4 bases and J by 6 bases, with 9 bases between. The CDR3 spans 12 residues. Germline CDR1 reads MDHEN; CDR2 reads SYDVKM. CDR3 region: CASSWGEPEAFF. CDR3 nucleotide sequence: TGTGCCAGCAGTTGGGGGGAGCCTGAAGCTTTCTTT.

The chain couples TRBV19 to TRBJ1-2; no clear D gene. CDR1 is LNHDA and CDR2 is SQIVND in the germline V gene (reference sequence). Trimming removed 1 base from V and 8 bases from J, with 14 bases in between. The CDR3 is 14 amino acids. The CDR3 DNA sequence: TGTGCCAGTAGTATAGGAGCACCAAGGCAGGGCTACACCTTC. The encoded protein is CASSIGAPRQGYTF.

This chain connects TRBV19 to TRBJ1-5; TRBD1 is a possible D gene (5 bases). Trimming removed 7 bases at V and 4 bases at J, with 20 bases between. CDR1 is LNHDA, CDR2 SQIVND, per germline (reference sequence). The CDR3 length is 16 residues. The CDR3 DNA reads TGTGCCAGTATGGAGAGGGGAATTCAGCGGAATCAGCCCCAGCATTTT. Its translation is CASMERGIQRNQPQHF. Variable domain in full (rest from reference TRBV19 and TRBJ1-5): DGGITQSPKYLFRKEGQNVTLSCEQNLNHDAMYWYRQDPGQGLRLIYYSQIVNDFQKGDIAEGYSVSREKKESFPLTVTSAQKNPTAFYLCASMERGIQRNQPQHFGDGTRLSIL.

The chain combines TRBV19 with TRBJ1-2; D remains ambiguous. The length of the CDR3 is 13 residues. The ends were cut back, 7 bases at V and 5 bases at J, with 14 bases in the middle. Germline values: CDR1 LNHDA, CDR2 SQIVND (reference sequence). For the CDR3, the DNA is TGTGCCAGTATAATGGACGGGTTATATGGCTACACCTTC. Protein sequence: CASIMDGLYGYTF.

The chain uses TRBV30 and TRBJ1-2; D uncertain. In germline, CDR1 is GTSNPN, CDR2 SVGIG (reference sequence). V was clipped by 4 bases and J by 4 bases, with 10 bases between them. CDR3 length: 12 amino acids. CDR3 in amino acids: CAWNDGFYGYTF. CDR3 DNA sequence: TGTGCCTGGAACGACGGCTTCTATGGCTACACCTTC.

DNA for the CDR3: TGTGCCAGCAGCGTGGGGGACATTCAGTACTTC. It is translated as CASSVGDIQYF. The rearrangement joins TRBV27 to TRBJ2-4; D is tentatively TRBD1 or TRBD2 (5 bases each). The CDR3 totals 11 residues. The V gene lost 6 bases and the J gene lost 8 bases, with 8 bases spanning the gap. Germline V CDR1 and CDR2: MNHEY, SMNVEV (reference sequence).

The V call is TRBV6-4, the J call TRBJ2-3; 11 bases map to TRBD2. Germline V gene data show CDR1 as MRHNA and CDR2 as SNTAGT. CDR3 length: 15 residues. With V trimmed by 0 bases and J by 6 bases, 2 bases remained unmatched. CDR3: CASSDSVAGGDTQYF. The CDR3 bases are TGTGCCAGCAGTGACTCGGTAGCGGGAGGGGATACGCAGTATTTT.

This chain joins TRBV7-8 and TRBJ2-1, with D tentatively TRBD1 (5 bases). V gave up 3 bases and J gave up 2 bases, with 11 bases separating them. This CDR3 comprises 15 residues. Germline CDR1 reads SGHVS; CDR2 reads FQNEAQ. The CDR3 nucleotides are TGTGCCAGCAGCTTCCCAGGGCCGCCCTACAATGAGCAGTTCTTC. It is translated as CASSFPGPPYNEQFF.